This entry lists 10 T cell receptor beta chains sequenced from one sample in a study of blood T cell repertoires in COVID-19. TCRdb keeps only in-frame clones here, not all; method: immunoSEQ multiplex PCR. This table has about 210,000 clones, about four fifths appearing once. The sequenced sample consisted of peripheral blood. Receptors originate from a woman aged 45-60 years with active or convalescent COVID-19.

The chain links TRBV3-1 (or the pseudogene TRBV3-2) to TRBJ2-1, with D possibly matching TRBD2 (6 bases). Between the trimmed V and J ends, which lost 4 bases and 9 bases, there was a span of 13 bases. CDR1 and CDR2 from the germline V gene are LGHDT and YNNKEL (reference sequence). The CDR3 has 13 residues. CDR3: CASSPHGGFEQFF. Written as DNA, the CDR3 is TGTGCCAGCAGCCCCCACGGGGGATTTGAGCAGTTCTTC.

J is TRBJ2-1 and V is TRBV19, with D possibly being TRBD2 (5 bases). Germline CDR1 and CDR2: LNHDA and SQIVND (reference sequence). V lost 8 bases to trimming and J lost 14 bases, with 16 bases between them. The CDR3 spans 11 residues. In DNA, the CDR3 is TGTGCCAGTTCGGACTGGTCCCGGGAGTTCTTC. Translation gives CASSDWSREFF.

This clone was seen repeatedly, ten times or more. This chain connects TRBV9 to TRBJ2-5, with a weak D call TRBD1 (6 bases). In germline, CDR1 is SGDLS, CDR2 YYNGEE. The CDR3 covers 15 residues. Trimming left V 4 bases short and J 1 base short, with 14 bases between. CDR3 loop: CASSPWTAPQETQYF. In nucleotides, the CDR3 is TGTGCCAGCAGCCCATGGACAGCCCCCCAAGAGACCCAGTACTTC. The full variable domain, rest sourced from reference TRBV9 and TRBJ2-5, is DSGVTQTPKHLITATGQRVTLRCSPRSGDLSVYWYQQSLDQGLQFLIQYYNGEERAKGNILERFSAQQFPDLHSELNLSSLELGDSALYFCASSPWTAPQETQYFGPGTRLLVL.

Worth noting for this clone: One end of the junction varies from germline; a read error may be responsible. The chain is built from TRBV24-1 and TRBJ2-2, with D perhaps matching TRBD2 (6 bases). Germline V gene data show CDR1 as KGHDR and CDR2 as SFDVKD. The CDR3 loop spans 15 amino acids. CDR3 bases: TGTGCCACGAGTGCGGGGAATTCGAACACCGGGGAGCTGTTTTTT. This codes for CATSAGNSNTGELFF.

The CDR3 loop is CASSLGGGWGSGDNEQFF. The CDR3 region has the DNA TGCGCCAGCAGCTTGGGGGGCGGCTGGGGTTCAGGTGACAATGAGCAGTTCTTC. The gene calls are TRBV5-1 and TRBJ2-1; D is possibly TRBD1 (5 bases). V dropped 0 bases and J dropped 5 bases, with 21 bases sitting between them. The CDR3 is 18 residues long. Germline V gene sequence: CDR1 SGHRS, CDR2 YFSETQ.

The table lists this clone with a few counts. This rearrangement joins TRBV19 to TRBJ1-5, with TRBD1 matching 12 bases. This CDR3 comprises 16 residues. After removal of 4 bases from V and 6 bases from J, the junction contained 7 bases not matched to a gene. CDR1 LNHDA and CDR2 SQIVND come from the germline V gene (reference sequence). The CDR3 sequence: CASSTRDRGRFQPQHF. The CDR3 DNA reads TGTGCCAGTAGTACCCGGGACAGGGGGCGTTTTCAGCCCCAGCATTTT.

J is TRBJ1-5 and V is TRBV7-2; 7 bases line up with TRBD1. Germline lookup yields CDR1 SGHTA and CDR2 FQGNSA. V trimming: 3 bases; J trimming: 7 bases; junction bases outside the gene matches: 0. This CDR3 comprises 12 residues. The CDR3 spells CASSFRGQPQHF. DNA of the CDR3: TGTGCCAGCAGCTTCAGGGGGCAGCCCCAGCATTTT.

The V gene is TRBV7-6, the J gene TRBJ2-7; TRBD1 agrees at 8 bases. The CDR3 loop spans 15 amino acids. The V gene's germline CDR1 is SGHVS and CDR2 FNYEAQ. The V segment lost 5 bases and the J segment 3 bases; nucleotides outside the gene matches: 9. The CDR3 region is CASSATGTGIYEQYF. For the CDR3, the DNA is TGTGCCAGCAGCGCCACCGGGACAGGTATCTACGAGCAGTACTTC.

The rearrangement joins TRBV5-1 to TRBJ2-1; 10 bases match TRBD2. Germline V gives CDR1 SGHRS, CDR2 YFSETQ. The CDR3 spans 17 residues. The trim removed 7 bases at V and 3 bases at J, leaving 13 bases unmatched. The CDR3 DNA is TGCGCCAGCGTACCGCTAGCGGGAGTTAAGGGCTACAATGAGCAGTTCTTC. Its translation: CASVPLAGVKGYNEQFF.

Concerning this clone: The same CDR3 arises from other DNA sequences in this sample as well. Here the CDR3 reads CATSDPGRGAYEQYF. CDR3 coding DNA: TGTGCCACCAGTGACCCGGGGCGGGGGGCCTACGAGCAGTACTTC. The genes are TRBV24-1 and TRBJ2-7; TRBD2 aligns across 8 bases. The CDR3 is 15 residues long. CDR1 is KGHDR, CDR2 SFDVKD, per germline. The junction had 6 bases not matched to a gene; V was cut back by 4 bases and J by 2 bases.